This entry features one TCR beta chain sequence. Its antigen is unidentified. All the people who gave samples were healthy bone marrow donors. Donors counted as nominally healthy when sampled, yet unrecorded immune exposures were likely. Both 60 Vbeta primers and 13 Jbeta primers went into the PCR. Data came from immunoSEQ multiplex PCR; TCRdb stores just in-frame clones and leaves some out. The data show more than 95,000 clones, about 70% seen once. This sample was taken from a study of cytomegalovirus exposure and HLA in healthy donors. The study's findings and limits: No immune exposure information besides CMV serostatus was available. Rarity characterized most TCR sequences, yet some public TCRs appeared in many donors.

CDR1 and CDR2 from the germline V gene are MDHEN and SYDVKM. The junction had 8 bases not matched to a gene; V was cut back by 1 base and J by 0 bases. The CDR3 runs 17 residues. The TCR was taken from a woman between 70 and 85 years old in good health and CMV-seropositive. This sequence joins TRBV28 and TRBJ2-5, with 7 bases aligning to TRBD1. What was sequenced was PBMCs. CDR3 bases: TGTGCCAGCAGTTTATCGCCCCAACAGGGGTACCAAGAGACCCAGTACTTC. Its translation: CASSLSPQQGYQETQYF.